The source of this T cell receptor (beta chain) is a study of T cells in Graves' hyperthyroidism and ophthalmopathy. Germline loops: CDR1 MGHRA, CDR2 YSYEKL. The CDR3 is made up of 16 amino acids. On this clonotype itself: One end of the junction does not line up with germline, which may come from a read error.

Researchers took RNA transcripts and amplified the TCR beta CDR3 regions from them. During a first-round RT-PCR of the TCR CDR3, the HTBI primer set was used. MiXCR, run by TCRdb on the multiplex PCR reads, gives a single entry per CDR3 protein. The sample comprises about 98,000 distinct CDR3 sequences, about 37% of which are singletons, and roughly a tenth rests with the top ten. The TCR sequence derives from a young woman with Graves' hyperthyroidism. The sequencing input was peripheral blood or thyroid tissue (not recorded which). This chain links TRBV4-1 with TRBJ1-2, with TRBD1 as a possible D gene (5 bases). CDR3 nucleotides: TGCGCCAGCAGCCAAGACTCCAGGGTTCGAGGCTATGACTACACCTTC. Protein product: CASSQDSRVRGYDYTF.